The 20 T cell receptor beta chains given below trace back to one sample, sequenced in a study of T-cell memory formation after mild COVID-19. TCRdb reprocessed the 5' RACE reads with MiXCR, giving one entry per CDR3 protein. Counted here are 130,000 to 150,000 distinct CDR3 sequences, roughly a fifth occurring once; the ten biggest clones make up around 2.4%. The sequenced sample was PBMCs or a T cell subset sorted from them (not recorded which). Source of these receptors: an adult woman who had mild COVID-19 (a few samples of this study predate the infection). Cell type and time point are not known.

The V and J genes are TRBV11-3 and TRBJ2-3, with TRBD1 as a possible D gene (6 bases). This CDR3 spans 13 amino acids. V was pared by 3 bases and J by 6 bases, with 10 bases between. Looked up from germline, CDR1 is SGHNT and CDR2 is YENEEA. CDR3 bases: TGTGCCAGCAGCTTCGACACAGGGGATACGCAGTATTTT. Its translation is CASSFDTGDTQYF.

In DNA, the CDR3 is TGTGCCAGCAGCTTAGCCCCAGGGAGAGGGGAGCAGTTCTTC. Its translation: CASSLAPGRGEQFF. The chain uses TRBV11-3 and TRBJ2-1; D is possibly TRBD1 or TRBD2 (5 bases each). Germline lookup yields CDR1 SGHNT and CDR2 YENEEA. The CDR3 loop spans 14 amino acids. The V end was cut by 1 base, the J end by 10 bases, with 14 bases between.

The V and J genes are TRBV12-3 or TRBV12-4 and TRBJ2-5; 8 nucleotides line up with TRBD1. The ends lost 4 bases at V and 6 bases at J; junction bases unmatched: 4. This CDR3 is 13 amino acids long. CDR3 in amino acids: CASSSRTGQTQYF. The CDR3 DNA follows: TGTGCCAGCAGTTCCAGGACAGGGCAGACCCAGTACTTC.

The CDR3 coding sequence is TGTGCCAGCAATAGGGCCTACGAGCAGTACTTC. It codes for CASNRAYEQYF. The chain has TRBV2 and TRBJ2-7; D remains ambiguous. This CDR3 region has 11 residues. V gave up 7 bases and J gave up 2 bases, with 6 bases separating them. Germline CDR1 SNHLY, CDR2 FYNNEI.

This clonotype was observed a handful of times. The chain recombines TRBV6-2 or TRBV6-3 with TRBJ1-2; D is possibly TRBD1 (5 bases). V was trimmed by 2 bases and J by 4 bases, leaving 11 bases between them. Germline V gene sequence: CDR1 MNHEY, CDR2 SVGEGT. The CDR3 is made up of 14 amino acids. Here the CDR3 reads CASSYLGQGYGYTF. DNA for the CDR3: TGTGCCAGCAGTTACCTGGGGCAGGGCTATGGCTACACCTTC.

The chain links TRBV5-1 to TRBJ1-2; D call uncertain. V lost 5 bases and J lost 2, with 4 bases in between. The V gene's germline CDR1 is SGHRS and CDR2 YFSETQ. The CDR3 is made up of 11 amino acids. CDR3 sequence reads: CASRENYGYTF. In nucleotides, the CDR3 is TGCGCCAGCAGGGAAAACTATGGCTACACCTTC. The whole variable domain, remainder taken from reference TRBV5-1 and TRBJ1-2, is KAGVTQTPRYLIKTRGQQVTLSCSPISGHRSVSWYQQTPGQGLQFLFEYFSETQRNKGNFPGRFSGRQFSNSRSEMNVSTLELGDSALYLCASRENYGYTFGSGTRLTVV.

This clonotype was observed a single time. The chain combines TRBV12-3 or TRBV12-4 with TRBJ1-4; no clear D gene. Trimming left V 3 bases short and J 9 bases short, with 11 bases between. The CDR3 length is 13 residues. The CDR3 here is CASSFKGVKKLFF. The CDR3 DNA reads TGTGCCAGCAGTTTTAAGGGAGTGAAAAAACTGTTTTTT.

The chain combines TRBV30 with TRBJ1-2; D gene uncertain. Germline-derived CDR1 and CDR2 are GTSNPN and SVGIG (reference sequence). The CDR3 length is 13 residues. Trimming shortened V by 4 bases and J by 4 bases, and 13 bases separated the two germline ends. The CDR3 bases are TGTGCCTGGAACGTGCGGAATCTCTATGGCTACACCTTC. As protein: CAWNVRNLYGYTF.

This rearrangement joins TRBV9 to TRBJ2-3; D is perhaps TRBD2 (6 bases). Germline V CDR1 and CDR2: SGDLS, YYNGEE. With 2 bases removed from V and 1 base from J, the gap between germline ends came to 11 bases. The length of the CDR3 is 15 residues. In nucleotides, the CDR3 is TGTGCCAGCAGCGTCGGGACTGTCGGCACAGATACGCAGTATTTT. Amino acid sequence: CASSVGTVGTDTQYF.

The CDR3 DNA reads TGTGCCAGCAGTCCCCGAAGCTCCTACAATGAGCAGTTCTTC. Amino acid sequence: CASSPRSSYNEQFF. This rearrangement joins TRBV28 to TRBJ2-1; no definite D call. Germline V lookup: CDR1 MDHEN, CDR2 SYDVKM. V was cut by 5 bases and J by 0 bases, with 8 bases left in between. The CDR3 covers 14 residues.

The chain employs TRBV7-2 and TRBJ1-1; D is possibly TRBD1 (5 bases). V gave up 5 bases and J gave up 2 bases, with 12 bases separating them. From germline, CDR1 is SGHTA and CDR2 FQGNSA. CDR3 size: 14 residues. The chain's CDR3 is CASSPWTPNTEAFF. The CDR3 nucleotides read TGTGCCAGCAGCCCGTGGACACCAAACACTGAAGCTTTCTTT. Full variable domain (rest looked up from reference TRBV7-2 and TRBJ1-1): GAGVSQSPSNKVTEKGKDVELRCDPISGHTALYWYRQSLGQGLEFLIYFQGNSAPDKSGLPSDRFSAERTGGSVSTLTIQRTQQEDSAVYLCASSPWTPNTEAFFGQGTRLTVV.

This clonotype was found a few times. This chain joins TRBV11-3 and TRBJ2-7; TRBD1 might be the D (5 bases). V lost 1 base and J lost 2, with 9 bases in between. This CDR3 is 14 amino acids long. Germline V gene data show CDR1 as SGHNT and CDR2 as YENEEA. The CDR3 spells CASSLAQGTYEQYF. The CDR3 DNA reads TGTGCCAGCAGCTTAGCCCAGGGCACCTACGAGCAGTACTTC. Full variable domain (rest looked up from reference TRBV11-3 and TRBJ2-7): EAGVVQSPRYKIIEKKQPVAFWCNPISGHNTLYWYLQNLGQGPELLIRYENEEAVDDSQLPKDRFSAERLKGVDSTLKIQPAELGDSAVYLCASSLAQGTYEQYFGPGTRLTVT.

The DNA of the CDR3 is TGTGCCAGCCCACTCTGCTCCTACGAGCAGTACTTC. The encoded protein is CASPLCSYEQYF. The rearrangement joins TRBV6-5 to TRBJ2-7; D ambiguous. CDR1 and CDR2 from the germline V gene are MNHEY and SVGAGI. The V end lost 8 bases, the J end lost 0 bases, and 8 bases lay between the germline ends. This CDR3 has 12 amino acids.

The genes are TRBV20-1 and TRBJ2-5; D gene ambiguous. This CDR3 has 10 residues. Germline V gene sequence: CDR1 DFQATT, CDR2 SNEGSKA (reference sequence). V was pared by 3 bases and J by 3 bases, with 2 bases between. CDR3 amino acids: CSASKETQYF. The CDR3 region has the DNA TGCAGTGCTAGCAAAGAGACCCAGTACTTC.

The gene calls are TRBV29-1 and TRBJ2-3; D possibly uses TRBD1 or TRBD2 (7 bases each). Germline lookup yields CDR1 SQVTM and CDR2 ANQGSEA. CDR3 length: 15 residues. V lost 6 bases to trimming and J lost 4 bases, with 20 bases between them. For the CDR3, the DNA is TGCAGCGTGACCCCAGGGGGGGCAGGCGCAGATACGCAGTATTTT. As protein: CSVTPGGAGADTQYF.

This clonotype was counted between two and nine times. Its ends do not fully match the called genes, so a read error is possible. This chain links TRBV7-7 with TRBJ2-5; D remains ambiguous. Germline lookup yields CDR1 SSHAT and CDR2 FNYEAQ (reference sequence). The CDR3 covers 13 residues. The CDR3 spells CASSWSSGETQYF. The CDR3 region has the DNA TGTGCTAGCAGCTGGTCCTCGGGAGAGACCCAGTACTTC.

For this clonotype: At one of its ends the junction is not consistent with the germline gene, which may arise from a read error. The chain couples TRBV7-8 to TRBJ2-7; TRBD1 is a possible D gene (5 bases). CDR3 size: 14 residues. CDR1 SGHVS and CDR2 FQNEAQ come from the germline V gene. CDR3 amino acids: CASSLYESVGLHQF. Here the CDR3 DNA reads TGTGCCAGCAGCTTATATGAGAGTGTGGGGCTGCATCAATTC.

J is TRBJ1-1 and V is TRBV12-3 or TRBV12-4, with a possible D match to TRBD1 (5 bases). V was pared by 6 bases and J by 1 base, with 12 bases between. CDR3 length equals 14 residues. The CDR3 nucleotides read TGTGCCAGCAGACCGGGACCTCAGAACACTGAAGCTTTCTTT. It encodes CASRPGPQNTEAFF.

This clonotype occurred a few times. V is TRBV3-1 and J is TRBJ2-1, with TRBD1 matching over 8 bases. V was clipped by 0 bases and J by 6 bases; unmatched bases: 4. The CDR3 consists of 15 residues. Germline CDR1 LGHDT, CDR2 YNNKEL (reference sequence). The CDR3 region has the DNA TGTGCCAGCAGCCAAGACGACAGGGGTCGCAATGAGCAGTTCTTC. As protein: CASSQDDRGRNEQFF.

The chain employs TRBV25-1 and TRBJ1-2; maybe TRBD1 (5 bases). Germline-derived CDR1 and CDR2 are MGHDK and SYGVNS. The CDR3 contains 12 residues. V was pared by 5 bases and J by 8 bases, with 12 bases between. The CDR3 protein is CASSWDLEGYTF. DNA for the CDR3: TGTGCCAGCAGTTGGGACCTCGAGGGCTACACCTTC.